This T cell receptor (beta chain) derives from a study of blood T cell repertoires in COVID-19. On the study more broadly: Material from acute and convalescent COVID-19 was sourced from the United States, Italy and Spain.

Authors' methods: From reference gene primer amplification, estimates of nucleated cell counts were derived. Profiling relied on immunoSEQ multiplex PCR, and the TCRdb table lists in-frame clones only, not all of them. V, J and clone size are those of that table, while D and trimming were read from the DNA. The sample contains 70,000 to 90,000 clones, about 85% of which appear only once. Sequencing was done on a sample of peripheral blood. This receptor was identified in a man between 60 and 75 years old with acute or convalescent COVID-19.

The CDR3 loop is CASSQAGGTYNEQFF. CDR3 bases: TGCGCCAGCAGCCAGGCAGGGGGGACCTACAATGAGCAGTTCTTC. This chain connects TRBV4-3 to TRBJ2-1, with D maybe TRBD1 (7 bases). The CDR3 length is 15 residues. Trimming left V 3 bases short and J 2 bases short, with 11 bases between. Germline CDR1 and CDR2: LGHNA and YSLEER.